This TCR beta chain originates from a study of Ad26.COV2.S vaccination and SARS-CoV-2 variants. Study in general: Ad26.COV2.S given intramuscularly, once or twice 56 days apart.

Treatment described: some 20 received Ad26.COV2.S at low or high dose, single or two shots; about 5 received placebo; per-sample allocation not given. All samples were drawn on day 63, counting from the first vaccine or placebo injection. The assay was immunoSEQ multiplex PCR, and TCRdb's table has in-frame clones only and misses some. The sample yields about 350,000 clones, 75% to 90% seen once. V lost 6 bases and J 8 bases, leaving 28 bases between the germline ends. Germline CDR1 reads LNHDA; CDR2 reads SQIVND (reference sequence). CDR3 length: 17 residues. This clonotype originated in a person aged 18-60 years who received the Ad26.COV2.S COVID-19 vaccine or a placebo. The source was peripheral blood, collected in a trial of Ad26.COV2.S vaccine versus placebo. The chain is built from TRBV19 and TRBJ1-1; possibly TRBD1 for D (6 bases). This chain's CDR3 is CASSPIKTTGRGHEAFF. The CDR3 region has the DNA TGTGCCAGTAGCCCTATCAAAACAACAGGGCGAGGACACGAAGCTTTCTTT.